These 28 T cell receptor beta chains were sequenced from one sample in a study of PD-1 blockade in classical Hodgkin lymphoma. TCRdb keeps only in-frame clones here, not all; method: immunoSEQ multiplex PCR. In the table there are 20,000 or so clones, 83% of which are singletons. Time point noted: cycle 4 day 1 (C4D1), after 5 to 7 weeks of nivolumab. Each patient relapsed following autologous stem cell transplantation, and prior brentuximab vedotin exposure differed. Negative magnetic selection isolated CD4+ T cells from thawed PBMCs. This sample comprised CD4+ T cells from blood, obtained before the fourth cycle of nivolumab. The receptors originated from a human donor with classical Hodgkin lymphoma.

The chain recombines TRBV7-9 with TRBJ2-6; maybe TRBD1 (6 bases). The CDR3 runs to 15 residues. The V end lost 7 bases, the J end lost 2 bases, and 12 bases lay between the germline ends. The germline CDR1 and CDR2 sequences are SEHNR and FQNEAQ (reference sequence). DNA of the CDR3: TGTGCCAGCATGAACTACAGGGCTGGGGCCAACGTCCTGACTTTC. This translates into CASMNYRAGANVLTF.

This clone was detected a few times. The chain couples TRBV20-1 to TRBJ2-1; D uncertain. CDR1 and CDR2 (germline): DFQATT, SNEGSKA (reference sequence). The CDR3 has 11 residues. Trimming took off 3 bases at V and 6 bases at J, with 6 bases between the two ends. CDR3 sequence reads: CSARWSNEQFF. For the CDR3, the DNA is TGCAGTGCTAGGTGGAGCAATGAGCAGTTCTTC.

This chain connects TRBV7-2 to TRBJ1-2, with 7 bases fitting TRBD1. This CDR3 contains 17 residues. Germline CDR1 SGHTA, CDR2 FQGNSA. Trimming took 6 bases from V and 3 from J; bases not matched to a gene: 16. CDR3 region: CASRSRGRVTGDYGYTF. The CDR3 DNA follows: TGTGCCAGCAGATCTAGGGGGCGCGTTACGGGCGACTATGGCTACACCTTC.

This clone was detected once. The rearrangement uses TRBV7-3 and TRBJ2-1; TRBD2 agrees at 11 bases. Trimming at V came to 5 bases and at J to 4 bases, leaving 4 bases not matched to a gene. This CDR3 is built from 15 residues. The germline gives CDR1 SGHTA, CDR2 FQGTGA. The CDR3 nucleotides read TGTGCCAGCAGCCTGACTAGCGGGAAGTACAATGAGCAGTTCTTC. Its translation: CASSLTSGKYNEQFF.

The chain has TRBV5-4 and TRBJ2-5; 7 bases match TRBD1. Per germline, CDR1 SGHNT and CDR2 YYREEE (reference sequence). The CDR3 contains 14 residues. Losses at the gene ends were 0 bases for V and 7 bases for J; bases not matched to a gene: 6. In nucleotides, the CDR3 is TGTGCCAGCAGCTTGGGACAGGGTAGGGTGACCCAGTACTTC. Amino acid sequence: CASSLGQGRVTQYF.

V is TRBV9 and J is TRBJ2-7, with D possibly matching TRBD1 (5 bases). The CDR3 runs to 14 residues. In germline, CDR1 is SGDLS, CDR2 YYNGEE. Deletions cut 0 bases from V and 2 bases from J, with 9 bases between. The CDR3 reads CASSVDDRAYEQYF. The CDR3 nucleotides read TGTGCCAGCAGCGTAGACGACAGAGCCTACGAGCAGTACTTC.

The J gene is TRBJ2-3, the V gene TRBV9, with 11 bases identical to TRBD2. This CDR3 contains 14 residues. Germline V gene lookup returns CDR1 SGDLS and CDR2 YYNGEE. V gave up 0 bases and J gave up 8 bases; unmatched junction bases: 2. The CDR3 sequence is CASSVALAGGTQYF. The CDR3 region has the DNA TGTGCCAGCAGCGTAGCTCTAGCGGGAGGTACGCAGTATTTT.

J is TRBJ1-5 and V is TRBV19; D may be TRBD1 (6 bases). V lost 3 bases and J 5 bases, leaving 14 bases between the germline ends. Germline V gives CDR1 LNHDA, CDR2 SQIVND (reference sequence). The CDR3 covers 15 residues. The CDR3 region has the DNA TGTGCCAGTAGTATTAGGGGGAGGGGTGATCAGCCCCAGCATTTT. This sequence encodes CASSIRGRGDQPQHF.

V gene TRBV28 combines with J gene TRBJ1-5; no clear D. The CDR3 has 12 residues. The germline CDR1 and CDR2 sequences are MDHEN and SYDVKM. Trimming stripped 4 bases from V and 9 bases from J, with 10 bases between. The DNA of the CDR3 is TGTGCCAGCAGTTCCCGAGGTGGGCCCCAGCATTTT. Residues: CASSSRGGPQHF.

This clone was picked up a small number of times. V usage is TRBV6-1 and J usage is TRBJ2-7, with 10 bases that match TRBD2. The CDR3 is 15 residues long. Germline lookup yields CDR1 MNHNS and CDR2 SASEGT. J was trimmed by 2 bases and V by 7 bases; bases with no gene match: 8. CDR3 sequence (DNA): TGTGCCAGCACCCCGACTAGCGGGCGCGCCTACGAGCAGTACTTC. It encodes CASTPTSGRAYEQYF.

The V and J genes are TRBV6-6 and TRBJ2-1; D gene ambiguous. The CDR3 sequence is 13 residues long. Per germline, CDR1 MNHNY and CDR2 SVGAGI (reference sequence). The V gene lost 5 bases and the J gene lost 3 bases, with 8 bases spanning the gap. CDR3: CASSPSDYNEQFF. The DNA of the CDR3 is TGTGCCAGCAGTCCCTCCGACTACAATGAGCAGTTCTTC.

The chain couples TRBV5-1 to TRBJ2-1, with D tentatively TRBD1 (6 bases). Germline V lookup: CDR1 SGHRS, CDR2 YFSETQ. CDR3 length: 14 amino acids. V was shortened by 6 bases and J by 5 bases, with 15 bases between the two germline ends. The CDR3 DNA sequence: TGCGCCAGCAACCATTACGGACAGAACAATGAGCAGTTCTTC. Translating gives CASNHYGQNNEQFF.

The V gene is TRBV5-4, the J gene TRBJ2-7; 10 nucleotides line up with TRBD2. Germline V gene lookup returns CDR1 SGHNT and CDR2 YYREEE (reference sequence). This CDR3 is 15 amino acids long. V lost 0 bases and J lost 4; bases outside the gene matches: 4. The DNA for the CDR3 is TGTGCCAGCAGCTTGGGAGCGGGAGGGCCGTACGAGCAGTACTTC. Amino acid sequence: CASSLGAGGPYEQYF.

This chain's CDR3 is CSVVDRSSYEQYF. The CDR3 DNA sequence: TGCAGCGTTGTGGACAGGTCCTCCTACGAGCAGTACTTC. The chain has TRBV29-1 and TRBJ2-7; 7 bases line up with TRBD1. This CDR3 has 13 amino acids. Germline-derived CDR1 and CDR2 are SQVTM and ANQGSEA. Losses at the gene ends were 4 bases for V and 0 bases for J; bases not matched to a gene: 3.

J is TRBJ2-7 and V is TRBV7-9; 8 nucleotides line up with TRBD1. The CDR3 runs 13 residues. The germline CDR1 and CDR2 sequences are SEHNR and FQNEAQ (reference sequence). Unmatched junction bases numbered 6, after V lost 6 bases and J lost 5 bases. CDR3 amino acids: CASRTTGVHEQYF. The CDR3 region has the DNA TGTGCCAGCAGAACGACAGGGGTCCACGAGCAGTACTTC.

The rearrangement joins TRBV9 to TRBJ1-1, with 12 bases lining up with TRBD1. The germline V gene has CDR1 SGDLS and CDR2 YYNGEE. This CDR3 is built from 19 residues. V trimming: 4 bases; J trimming: 4 bases; junction bases outside the gene matches: 17. CDR3 protein: CASSSSGTGGASRATEAFF. The CDR3 DNA reads as TGTGCCAGCAGCTCATCCGGGACAGGGGGCGCATCCAGGGCCACTGAAGCTTTCTTT.

The chain combines TRBV6-6 with TRBJ2-7; 7 nucleotides match TRBD1. Germline V gives CDR1 MNHNY, CDR2 SVGAGI (reference sequence). Trimming removed 4 bases from V and 4 bases from J; junction bases left unmatched: 4. The CDR3 totals 13 residues. This chain's CDR3 is CASSLVQGYEQYF. DNA of the CDR3: TGTGCCAGCAGTTTGGTACAGGGGTACGAGCAGTACTTC.

The V and J genes are TRBV5-6 and TRBJ2-2; D gene uncertain. Deletions cut 0 bases from V and 4 bases from J, with 7 bases between. There are 14 residues in the CDR3. CDR1 SGHDT and CDR2 YYEEEE come from the germline V gene. In DNA, the CDR3 is TGTGCCAGCAGCTTGGTCCCTAGCACCGGGGAGCTGTTTTTT. As protein: CASSLVPSTGELFF.

There are a few counts of this clone. The DNA for the CDR3 is TGTGCCAGCAGCTTGGAGGGGGCGAGTACTGAAGCTTTCTTT. Translation gives CASSLEGASTEAFF. This sequence joins TRBV7-9 and TRBJ1-1, with 7 bases identical to TRBD1. The CDR3 extends over 14 amino acids. Per the germline V gene, CDR1 is SEHNR and CDR2 is FQNEAQ (reference sequence). V gave up 3 bases and J gave up 5 bases; unmatched junction bases: 6.

The chain uses TRBV6-5 and TRBJ1-5; 7 bases line up with TRBD1. The CDR3 loop spans 15 amino acids. V shed 6 bases, J shed 4 bases, and the junction held 9 bases outside the gene matches. Germline CDR1 MNHEY, CDR2 SVGAGI. The CDR3, as DNA: TGTGCCAGCAGCCAACAGGGGTATGGTAATCAGCCCCAGCATTTT. This codes for CASSQQGYGNQPQHF.

The V gene is TRBV5-6, the J gene TRBJ2-3; tentatively, D is TRBD2 (6 bases). This CDR3 comprises 14 residues. CDR1 SGHDT and CDR2 YYEEEE come from the germline V gene. The V end was cut by 0 bases, the J end by 3 bases, with 8 bases between. The CDR3 spells CASSLVGRTDTQYF. DNA for the CDR3: TGTGCCAGCAGCTTGGTCGGGAGAACAGATACGCAGTATTTT.

V and J are TRBV28 and TRBJ1-5, with no clear D. The CDR3 has 14 residues. Germline V gene sequence: CDR1 MDHEN, CDR2 SYDVKM. V was shortened by 1 base and J by 0 bases, with 4 bases between the two germline ends. Here the CDR3 reads CASSLSGSNQPQHF. The CDR3 DNA reads as TGTGCCAGCAGTTTATCAGGTAGCAATCAGCCCCAGCATTTT.

J is TRBJ1-3 and V is TRBV6-1; 7 bases line up with TRBD1. Trimming took 5 bases from V and 0 from J; bases not matched to a gene: 1. The V gene's germline CDR1 is MNHNS and CDR2 SASEGT. The CDR3 runs 14 residues. The CDR3 nucleotides are TGTGCCAGCAGTAGGGACAGCTCTGGAAACACCATATATTTT. It translates to CASSRDSSGNTIYF.

The rearrangement uses TRBV2 and TRBJ2-2; 8 positions match TRBD1. Trimming removed 2 bases from V and 3 bases from J; junction bases left unmatched: 8. The germline CDR1 and CDR2 sequences are SNHLY and FYNNEI. The CDR3 runs to 17 residues. The CDR3 here is CASSELAGGLDTGELFF. The CDR3 coding sequence is TGTGCCAGCAGTGAATTGGCAGGGGGCTTGGACACCGGGGAGCTGTTTTTT.

This clone was detected only once. CDR3 sequence: CASSYYLAGAVTFF. CDR3 nucleotide sequence: TGTGCCAGCAGTTATTATCTAGCGGGTGCGGTCACGTTCTTC. The J gene is TRBJ2-1, the V gene TRBV6-5; 8 positions agree with TRBD2. This CDR3 contains 14 residues. Trimming cost V 3 bases and J 15 bases; bases outside gene matches: 13. Germline lookup yields CDR1 MNHEY and CDR2 SVGAGI.

The V and J genes are TRBV18 and TRBJ2-3, with 8 bases fitting TRBD2. The V gene end was trimmed by 2 bases and the J gene end by 5 bases; junction bases not matched to a gene: 6. CDR3 length: 15 residues. Per the germline V gene, CDR1 is KGHSH and CDR2 is LQKENI. The DNA for the CDR3 is TGTGCCAGCTCACCAGCGGGGGGCCCCATAGATACGCAGTATTTT. Its translation: CASSPAGGPIDTQYF.

The genes are TRBV7-9 and TRBJ2-1; 12 bases agree with TRBD2. Germline V gene lookup returns CDR1 SEHNR and CDR2 FQNEAQ (reference sequence). The CDR3 is made up of 16 amino acids. Trimming took 3 bases from V and 7 from J; bases not matched to a gene: 7. CDR3 residues: CASSFPGTSGWNEQFF. Here the CDR3 DNA reads TGTGCCAGCAGCTTCCCCGGGACTAGCGGGTGGAATGAGCAGTTCTTC.

The rearrangement joins TRBV6-1 to TRBJ1-1, with 7 bases identical to TRBD1. V was pared by 6 bases and J by 11 bases, with 12 bases of the junction left unmatched. In germline, CDR1 is MNHNS, CDR2 SASEGT. The CDR3 sequence is 13 residues long. The CDR3 is CASSPGQALGAFF. The CDR3 nucleotides read TGTGCCAGCAGCCCCGGACAGGCCTTGGGGGCTTTCTTT.